The 25 T cell receptor beta chains in this list originate from one sample, sequenced in a study of blood T cell repertoires in COVID-19. TCRdb's table, derived via immunoSEQ multiplex PCR, lists solely in-frame clones and lacks some. Of about 180,000 clones listed, 82% are singletons. Specimen: peripheral blood. The receptors derive from a woman in her 70s with acute or convalescent COVID-19.

J is TRBJ1-2 and V is TRBV9; TRBD1 agrees at 8 bases. The J segment lost 7 bases and the V segment lost 1 base, leaving 6 bases of the junction unmatched. Germline CDR1 SGDLS, CDR2 YYNGEE. The CDR3 loop spans 14 amino acids. The CDR3 nucleotides read TGTGCCAGCAGCGTATACGGACAGGGTGGTGGCTACACCTTC. Translating gives CASSVYGQGGGYTF.

The chain recombines TRBV29-1 with TRBJ2-7, with 10 bases aligning to TRBD1. V lost 1 base and J lost 3; bases outside the gene matches: 6. This CDR3 region has 15 residues. Germline V CDR1 and CDR2: SQVTM, ANQGSEA. This CDR3 reads CSVEARTGGSYEQYF. For the CDR3, the DNA is TGCAGCGTTGAAGCCCGGACAGGGGGAAGCTACGAGCAGTACTTC.

This clone was picked up one time. The chain recombines TRBV6-2 or TRBV6-3 with TRBJ2-1, with 9 bases matching TRBD2. Germline CDR1 reads MNHEY; CDR2 reads SVGEGT. The CDR3 extends over 16 amino acids. The V segment lost 2 bases and the J segment 4 bases; nucleotides outside the gene matches: 6. The DNA of the CDR3 is TGTGCCAGCAGTTACCAGCCTAGCGGGACATACAATGAGCAGTTCTTC. Protein sequence: CASSYQPSGTYNEQFF.

The rearrangement links TRBV9 to TRBJ2-1; 11 positions agree with TRBD2. This CDR3 has 15 amino acids. The germline CDR1 and CDR2 sequences are SGDLS and YYNGEE. The V and J ends lost 0 bases and 10 bases, in that order; junction bases with no gene match: 6. CDR3 nucleotides: TGTGCCAGCAGCGTAGTACTAGCGGGAGAAGGGGAGCAGTTCTTC. The encoded protein is CASSVVLAGEGEQFF. The full variable domain, rest sourced from reference TRBV9 and TRBJ2-1, is DSGVTQTPKHLITATGQRVTLRCSPRSGDLSVYWYQQSLDQGLQFLIQYYNGEERAKGNILERFSAQQFPDLHSELNLSSLELGDSALYFCASSVVLAGEGEQFFGPGTRLTVL.

The chain recombines TRBV19 with TRBJ1-2; D is unclear. Germline assignment: CDR1 LNHDA and CDR2 SQIVND (reference sequence). CDR3 length: 13 amino acids. V was pared by 9 bases and J by 1 base, with 12 bases between. CDR3 region: CASRMAINYGYTF. The DNA for the CDR3 is TGTGCCAGCCGAATGGCAATTAACTATGGCTACACCTTC.

The DNA of the CDR3 is TGTGCCAGCAGTCATAGAGGGGGCTACACCTTC. Translation: CASSHRGGYTF. The chain is built from TRBV12-3 or TRBV12-4 and TRBJ1-2; D gene uncertain. CDR3 length equals 11 residues. V was clipped by 5 bases and J by 8 bases, with 9 bases between them.

The rearrangement joins TRBV19 to TRBJ2-7; TRBD1 agrees at 10 bases. V lost 5 bases, J lost 7 bases, and 14 bases stayed unmatched. CDR1 and CDR2 (germline): LNHDA, SQIVND (reference sequence). The CDR3 runs to 16 residues. CDR3 coding DNA: TGTGCCAGTAGTTCCAAAGGGACAGGGGATCGGGGTGAGCAGTACTTC. It translates to CASSSKGTGDRGEQYF.

The V gene is TRBV12-3 or TRBV12-4, the J gene TRBJ1-1, with 7 nucleotides matching TRBD1. CDR3 size: 13 residues. Trimming at V came to 7 bases and at J to 3 bases, leaving 5 bases not matched to a gene. The CDR3 DNA reads as TGTGCCAGCATCGTGGACAGGCACACTGAAGCTTTCTTT. Its protein product is CASIVDRHTEAFF.

The J gene is TRBJ1-4, the V gene TRBV28; the D is unclear. The CDR3 contains 13 residues. From germline, CDR1 is MDHEN and CDR2 SYDVKM. V was pared by 8 bases and J by 8 bases, with 15 bases between. CDR3 amino acids: CASGAGGDEKLFF. CDR3 bases: TGTGCCAGCGGTGCCGGTGGAGACGAAAAACTGTTTTTT.

This chain links TRBV11-3 with TRBJ2-3, with 8 nucleotides matching TRBD1. Germline-derived CDR1 and CDR2 are SGHNT and YENEEA. V lost 5 bases to trimming and J lost 0 bases; unmatched junction nucleotides: 7. This CDR3 has 16 residues. CDR3: CASSKTGALSTDTQYF. The DNA of the CDR3 is TGTGCCAGCAGCAAGACAGGGGCCTTGAGCACAGATACGCAGTATTTT.

The gene calls are TRBV6-4 and TRBJ2-7; D is unresolved. The CDR3 is 15 amino acids. Trimming stripped 2 bases from V and 5 bases from J, with 16 bases between. The germline V gene encodes CDR1 MRHNA and CDR2 SNTAGT. CDR3 sequence reads: CASSDPLWQVHEQYF. CDR3 sequence (DNA): TGTGCCAGCAGTGACCCCCTGTGGCAGGTACACGAGCAGTACTTC.

The CDR3 DNA is TGTGCCAGCAGTTTACGGCTAGCGGGAGCCGCCGGGGAGCTGTTTTTT. This gives the protein CASSLRLAGAAGELFF. J is TRBJ2-2 and V is TRBV27; the match to TRBD2 covers 10 bases. Trimming removed 2 bases from V and 6 bases from J; junction bases left unmatched: 6. Germline CDR1 MNHEY, CDR2 SMNVEV (reference sequence). The CDR3 runs to 16 residues.

The chain uses TRBV5-1 and TRBJ2-2; the match to TRBD2 covers 10 bases. The junction had 1 base not matched to a gene; V was cut back by 0 bases and J by 2 bases. CDR1 and CDR2 from the germline V gene are SGHRS and YFSETQ. This CDR3 spans 16 amino acids. The CDR3 loop reads CASSLVAGGNTGELFF. The DNA for the CDR3 is TGCGCCAGCAGCTTGGTAGCGGGAGGAAACACCGGGGAGCTGTTTTTT. Variable domain in full (rest from reference TRBV5-1 and TRBJ2-2): KAGVTQTPRYLIKTRGQQVTLSCSPISGHRSVSWYQQTPGQGLQFLFEYFSETQRNKGNFPGRFSGRQFSNSRSEMNVSTLELGDSALYLCASSLVAGGNTGELFFGEGSRLTVL.

The V gene is TRBV6-5, the J gene TRBJ2-5, with TRBD2 as a possible D gene (6 bases). This CDR3 contains 15 residues. The germline V and J ends were trimmed by 2 bases and 5 bases, with 15 bases remaining between them. Per germline, CDR1 MNHEY and CDR2 SVGAGI. The CDR3 region has the DNA TGTGCCAGCAGTTACGGTGTGGGAGGAGGGGAGACCCAGTACTTC. Translation: CASSYGVGGGETQYF.

The V gene is TRBV6-1, the J gene TRBJ2-3; the match to TRBD2 covers 8 bases. CDR1 MNHNS and CDR2 SASEGT come from the germline V gene. With 0 bases clipped from V and 4 bases from J, the junction kept 6 bases outside the gene matches. This CDR3 region has 16 residues. This chain's CDR3 is CASSEAWTSPPDTQYF. CDR3 in DNA: TGTGCCAGCAGTGAAGCTTGGACTAGCCCCCCAGATACGCAGTATTTT.

The rearrangement joins TRBV5-1 to TRBJ2-2, with a tentative D call TRBD2 (5 bases). Trimming shortened V by 0 bases and J by 3 bases, and 9 bases separated the two germline ends. This CDR3 spans 15 amino acids. CDR1 is SGHRS, CDR2 YFSETQ, per germline. CDR3 region: CASSLEVGDTGELFF. CDR3 bases: TGCGCCAGCAGCTTGGAGGTCGGGGACACCGGGGAGCTGTTTTTT.

The chain couples TRBV20-1 to TRBJ2-7; TRBD2 is a possible D gene (6 bases). The CDR3 spans 10 residues. V lost 6 bases and J 9 bases, leaving 12 bases between the germline ends. CDR1 is DFQATT, CDR2 SNEGSKA, per germline (reference sequence). This CDR3 is CSAEGGSQYF. DNA of the CDR3: TGCAGTGCCGAAGGAGGGTCGCAGTACTTC.

The rearrangement links TRBV5-1 to TRBJ2-6; 8 bases agree with TRBD1. Germline lookup yields CDR1 SGHRS and CDR2 YFSETQ. V lost 4 bases to trimming and J lost 2 bases; unmatched junction nucleotides: 2. This CDR3 region has 15 residues. CDR3 bases: TGCGCCAGCAGCCTGACAGGGGCTGGGGCCAACGTCCTGACTTTC. Protein sequence: CASSLTGAGANVLTF.

This clone appeared once. This chain links TRBV7-6 with TRBJ2-5; 9 bases are shared with TRBD1. Germline CDR1 is SGHVS and CDR2 is FNYEAQ. Trimming at V came to 1 base and at J to 2 bases, leaving 5 bases not matched to a gene. The CDR3 runs to 16 residues. The CDR3 loop reads CASSLGDRERQETQYF. The CDR3 region has the DNA TGTGCCAGCAGCTTAGGGGACAGGGAACGGCAAGAGACCCAGTACTTC.

This chain links TRBV19 with TRBJ2-1; TRBD2 aligns across 10 bases. After removal of 5 bases from V and 6 bases from J, the junction contained 10 bases not matched to a gene. Germline V gene lookup returns CDR1 LNHDA and CDR2 SQIVND (reference sequence). The CDR3 contains 16 residues. Here the CDR3 DNA reads TGTGCCAGTAGTGCCGGATTAGCGGGAGGCAGCAATGAGCAGTTCTTC. This gives the protein CASSAGLAGGSNEQFF.

The chain is built from TRBV6-5 and TRBJ1-2, with 7 bases that match TRBD1. V lost 4 bases and J lost 3; bases outside the gene matches: 2. The CDR3 totals 13 residues. Looked up from germline, CDR1 is MNHEY and CDR2 is SVGAGI. The CDR3 region is CASSFDRDYGYTF. In DNA form, the CDR3 reads TGTGCCAGCAGTTTCGACAGGGACTATGGCTACACCTTC.

The genes are TRBV6-5 and TRBJ1-1; possible D gene TRBD1, 6 bases. Trimming took 8 bases from V and 8 from J, leaving 18 bases between them. The CDR3 sequence is 13 residues long. Looked up from germline, CDR1 is MNHEY and CDR2 is SVGAGI. CDR3 protein: CASVVRTAGEAFF. CDR3 bases: TGTGCCAGCGTTGTGAGGACAGCGGGGGAAGCTTTCTTT.

About this clone itself: The same CDR3 can be traced to other DNA sequences in this sample. The CDR3 DNA reads as TGTGCCAGCACCCAGCGGGGGGGCCTTCAGGCCGGGGAGCTGTTTTTT. Translation gives CASTQRGGLQAGELFF. This chain connects TRBV7-2 to TRBJ2-2; TRBD2 matches at 10 bases. Per the germline V gene, CDR1 is SGHTA and CDR2 is FQGNSA. After removal of 7 bases from V and 6 bases from J, the junction contained 11 bases not matched to a gene. The CDR3 sequence is 16 residues long.

V and J are TRBV12-3 or TRBV12-4 and TRBJ1-6; tentatively, D is TRBD1 (5 bases). The CDR3 is 13 residues long. Trimming cost V 8 bases and J 6 bases, with 11 bases left between them. The CDR3 DNA follows: TGTGCCAGCTCAGGGAATCTTAATTCACCCCTCCACTTT. Translation gives CASSGNLNSPLHF.

This clone came up a few times. This sequence joins TRBV5-1 and TRBJ1-3, with D perhaps matching TRBD1 (5 bases). The CDR3 is made up of 18 amino acids. Germline V gene sequence: CDR1 SGHRS, CDR2 YFSETQ. V was pared by 0 bases and J by 0 bases, with 16 bases between. CDR3 residues: CASSLGPLLQGSGNTIYF. CDR3 nucleotide sequence: TGCGCCAGCAGCTTGGGACCCCTGTTGCAGGGCTCTGGAAACACCATATATTTT.